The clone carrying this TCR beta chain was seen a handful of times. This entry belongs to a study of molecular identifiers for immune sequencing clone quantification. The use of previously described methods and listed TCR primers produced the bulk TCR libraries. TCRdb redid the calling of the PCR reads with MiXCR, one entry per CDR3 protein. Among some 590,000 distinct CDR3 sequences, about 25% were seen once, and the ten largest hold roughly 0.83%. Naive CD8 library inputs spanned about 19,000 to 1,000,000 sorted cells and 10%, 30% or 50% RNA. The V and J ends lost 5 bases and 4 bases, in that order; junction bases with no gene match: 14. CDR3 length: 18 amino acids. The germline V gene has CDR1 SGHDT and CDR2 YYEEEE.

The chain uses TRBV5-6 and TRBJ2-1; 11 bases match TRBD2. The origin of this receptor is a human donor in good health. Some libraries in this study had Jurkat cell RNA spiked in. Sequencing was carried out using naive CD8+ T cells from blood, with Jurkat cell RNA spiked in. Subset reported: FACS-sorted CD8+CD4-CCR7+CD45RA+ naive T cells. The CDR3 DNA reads TGTGCCAGCAGACTACTCGGGACTAGCGGCGACCCTTACAATGAGCAGTTCTTC. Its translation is CASRLLGTSGDPYNEQFF.